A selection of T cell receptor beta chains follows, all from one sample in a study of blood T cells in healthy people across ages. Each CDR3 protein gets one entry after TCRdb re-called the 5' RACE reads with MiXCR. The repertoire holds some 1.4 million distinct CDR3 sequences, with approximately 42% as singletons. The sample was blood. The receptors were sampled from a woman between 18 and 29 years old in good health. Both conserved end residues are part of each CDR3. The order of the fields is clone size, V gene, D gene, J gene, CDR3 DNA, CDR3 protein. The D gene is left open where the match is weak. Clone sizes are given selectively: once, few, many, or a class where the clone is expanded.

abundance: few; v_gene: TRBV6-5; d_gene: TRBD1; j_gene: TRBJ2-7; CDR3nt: TGTGCCAGCAGTTACTCGAGGTCAGGGGGCGGCGAGCAGTACTTC; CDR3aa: CASSYSRSGGGEQYF
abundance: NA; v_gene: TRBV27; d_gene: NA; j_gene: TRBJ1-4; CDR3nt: TGTGCCAGCAGTCTACGGACAACTGAAAAACCGTTTTTT; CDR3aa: CASSLRTTEKPFF
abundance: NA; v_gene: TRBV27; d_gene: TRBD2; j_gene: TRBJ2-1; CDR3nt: TGTGCCAGCAGTTCACCATTAGGTAGCGGGAGGGCCGGGGAGCAGTTCTTC; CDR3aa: CASSSPLGSGRAGEQFF
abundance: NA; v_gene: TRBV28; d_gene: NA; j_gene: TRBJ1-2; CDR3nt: TGTGCCAGCAGTTTACTCCGGGTAACCTCTGACTATGGCTACACCTTC; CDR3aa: CASSLLRVTSDYGYTF
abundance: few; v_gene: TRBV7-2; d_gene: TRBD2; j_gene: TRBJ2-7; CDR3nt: TGTGCCAGCAGCCCGAGGACTAGCGGGGGGAACGAGCAGTACTTC; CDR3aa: CASSPRTSGGNEQYF
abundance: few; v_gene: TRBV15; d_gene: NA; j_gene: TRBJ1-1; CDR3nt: TGTGCCACCAGCAGCAGGGGCCTAATTATGAACACTGAAGCTTTCTTT; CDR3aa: CATSSRGLIMNTEAFF
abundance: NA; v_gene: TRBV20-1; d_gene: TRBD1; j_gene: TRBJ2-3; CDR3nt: TGCAGTGCTAGCCTCCCAACGGGACAGACTAGCACAGATACGCAGTATTTT; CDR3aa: CSASLPTGQTSTDTQYF
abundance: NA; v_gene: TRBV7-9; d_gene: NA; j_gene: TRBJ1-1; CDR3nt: TGTGCCAGCAGCTCCTTTGGGGTGGGGAACACTGAAGCTTTCTTT; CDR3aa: CASSSFGVGNTEAFF
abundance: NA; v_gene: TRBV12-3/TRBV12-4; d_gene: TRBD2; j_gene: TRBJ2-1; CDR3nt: TGTGCCAGCAGTCCGATCGGGGGAGGGACCTACAATGAGCAGTTCTTC; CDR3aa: CASSPIGGGTYNEQFF
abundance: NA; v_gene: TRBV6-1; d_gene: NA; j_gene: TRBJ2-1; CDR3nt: TGTGCCAGCAGTGAATCGTCCTCGAGAGCGGCAGAAGAGACCCAGTTCTTC; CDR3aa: CASSESSSRAAEETQFF
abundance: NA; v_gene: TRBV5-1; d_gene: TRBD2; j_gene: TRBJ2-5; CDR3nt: TGCGCCAGCAGCTTATCCGGACTAGCGGGAGGGGGGGAGACCCAGTACTTC; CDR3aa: CASSLSGLAGGGETQYF
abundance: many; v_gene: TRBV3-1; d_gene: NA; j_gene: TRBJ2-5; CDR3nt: TGCGCCAGCAGCCAAGTTGCGGAGACCCAGTACTTC; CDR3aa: CASSQVAETQYF
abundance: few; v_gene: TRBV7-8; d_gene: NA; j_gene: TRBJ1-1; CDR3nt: TGTGCCACCTTACTGGGGTTGAACACTGAAGCTTTCTTT; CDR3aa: CATLLGLNTEAFF
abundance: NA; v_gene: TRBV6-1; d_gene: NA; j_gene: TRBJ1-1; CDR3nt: TGTGCCAGCACCGGGCGGAACACTGAAGCTTTCTTT; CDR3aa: CASTGRNTEAFF
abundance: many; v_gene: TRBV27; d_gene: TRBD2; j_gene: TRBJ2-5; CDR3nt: TGTGCCAGCGGAAGCGGGGGTGGGCTCAAGCAGTACTTC; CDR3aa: CASGSGGGLKQYF
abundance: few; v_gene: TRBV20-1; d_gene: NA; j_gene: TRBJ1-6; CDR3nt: TGCAGTGCTAGAGATCCCGGACGGAATTCACCCCTCCACTTT; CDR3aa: CSARDPGRNSPLHF
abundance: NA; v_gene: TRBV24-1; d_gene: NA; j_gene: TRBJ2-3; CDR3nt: TGTGCCACCAGTGATCCCACATCTAGTATGGATACGCAGTATTTT; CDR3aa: CATSDPTSSMDTQYF
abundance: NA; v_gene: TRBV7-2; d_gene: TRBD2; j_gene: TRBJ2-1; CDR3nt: TGTGCCAGCAGCTTAAGGGGCGGTCTAGCGGCTAACAATGAGCAGTTCTTC; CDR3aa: CASSLRGGLAANNEQFF
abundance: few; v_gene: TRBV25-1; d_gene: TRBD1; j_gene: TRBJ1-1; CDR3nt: TGTGCCAGCAGTTTCCGGGACAGATTTGAAGCTTTCTTT; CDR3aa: CASSFRDRFEAFF
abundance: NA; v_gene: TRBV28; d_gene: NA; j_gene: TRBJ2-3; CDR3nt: TGTGCCAGCAGTTTTCAGGTCTCCGATACGCAGTATTTT; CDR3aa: CASSFQVSDTQYF
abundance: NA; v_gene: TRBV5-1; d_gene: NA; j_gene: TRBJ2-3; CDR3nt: TGCGCCAGCAGCTTGGCCACATCGGGGGGCGCAGATACGCAGTATTTT; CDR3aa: CASSLATSGGADTQYF
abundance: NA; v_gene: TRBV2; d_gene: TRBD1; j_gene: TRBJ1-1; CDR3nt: TGTGCCAGCAGTAGACAGGGGCCGATGAACACTGAAGCTTTCTTT; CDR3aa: CASSRQGPMNTEAFF
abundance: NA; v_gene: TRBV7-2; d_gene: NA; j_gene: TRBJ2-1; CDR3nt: TGTGCCAGCAACCAGAAGGAGGTCCCCTACAATGAGCAGTTCTTC; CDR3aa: CASNQKEVPYNEQFF
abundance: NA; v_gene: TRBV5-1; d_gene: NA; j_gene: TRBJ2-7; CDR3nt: TGCGCCAGCAGCGGAGGAGGACTCCCGTCTTACGAGCAGTACTTC; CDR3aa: CASSGGGLPSYEQYF
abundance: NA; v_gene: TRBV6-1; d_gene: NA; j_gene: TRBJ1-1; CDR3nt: TGTGCCAGCAGTGAATCGTGGATGAACACTGAAGCTTTCTTT; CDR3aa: CASSESWMNTEAFF
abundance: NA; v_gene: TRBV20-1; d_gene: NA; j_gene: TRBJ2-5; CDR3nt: TGCAGTGTATACAGGGAGAAGTCAGAGACCCAGTACTTC; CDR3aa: CSVYREKSETQYF